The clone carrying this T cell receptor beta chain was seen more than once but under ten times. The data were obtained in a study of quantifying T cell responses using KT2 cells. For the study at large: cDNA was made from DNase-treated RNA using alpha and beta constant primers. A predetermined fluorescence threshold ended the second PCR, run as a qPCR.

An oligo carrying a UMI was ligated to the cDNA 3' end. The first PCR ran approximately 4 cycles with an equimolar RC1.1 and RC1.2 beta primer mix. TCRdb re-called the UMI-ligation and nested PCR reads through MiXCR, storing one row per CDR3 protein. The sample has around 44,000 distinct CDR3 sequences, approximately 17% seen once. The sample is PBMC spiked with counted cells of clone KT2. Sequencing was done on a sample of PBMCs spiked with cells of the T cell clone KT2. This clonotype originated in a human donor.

The CDR3 bases are TGTGCCAGCAGCGTATCCTGGGACCAGTATTTT. Its translation is CASSVSWDQYF. The genes are TRBV7-9 and TRBJ2-3; TRBD1 or TRBD2 may be the D gene (5 bases each). The germline V gene has CDR1 SEHNR and CDR2 FQNEAQ (reference sequence). CDR3 length: 11 residues. With 5 bases removed from V and 12 bases from J, the gap between germline ends came to 12 bases.